The sample holds a few counts of the clone carrying this T cell receptor (beta chain). Antigen: not known. A read error may produce the germline difference seen at one junction end. MiXCR was run by TCRdb on the 5' RACE reads, yielding one entry per CDR3 protein. The top ten clones hold about 40% of a sample with approximately 100,000 distinct CDR3 sequences, approximately 10% of them seen once. The data belong to a study of T-cell memory formation after mild COVID-19. General study results and limits: Researchers report contracting CD4+ clones mostly in CM and EM, with CD8+ clones in EMRA. Researchers found some responding clones in pre-infection memory, a sign that cross-reactive memory joined.

Germline CDR1 and CDR2: MGHRA and YSYEKL. The CDR3 has 13 residues. The chain carries TRBV4-1 and TRBJ2-4; D possibly uses TRBD1 or TRBD2 (5 bases each). Sample: PBMCs or a T cell subset sorted from them (not recorded which). This clonotype was sampled from a man between 18 and 29 years old who had mild COVID-19 (a few samples of this study predate the infection). Cell type and time point are not known. The CDR3 here is CASSQDFRGRVHF. The DNA for the CDR3 is TGCGCCAGCAGCCAAGATTTCCGGGGACGAGTACACTTC.